This TCR beta chain derives from a study of somatic mutations in cytotoxic T cells in rheumatoid arthritis. As for the study in general: Selected T-cell populations stained with V beta antibodies were isolated by flow sorting to nearly 100% purity; these included V beta1+ cells subjected to TCRB sequencing.

Assay: immunoSEQ multiplex PCR; the TCRdb copy retains only in-frame clones and omits some. The sample lists about 16,000 clones, about four fifths seen once, with about a sixth in the top ten. This clonotype originated in an adult with rheumatoid arthritis. The sample comprised CD8+ T cells sorted from blood.

The CDR3 reads CASSEVRTGTGRETEAFF. In nucleotides, the CDR3 is TGTGCCAGCAGTGAAGTCCGCACCGGGACAGGGAGGGAGACTGAAGCTTTCTTT. The J gene is TRBJ1-1, the V gene TRBV2; 9 bases match TRBD1. The ends lost 1 base at V and 5 bases at J; junction bases unmatched: 14. Germline assignment: CDR1 SNHLY and CDR2 FYNNEI. There are 18 residues in the CDR3.